Below, one TCR beta chain is given with its context. This clonotype is large (0.1 to 1%) in its sample. Its antigen specificity is not known. No base quality values were provided; no much bigger clone lies one nucleotide off. The CDR3, cysteine through phenylalanine, is 12 amino acids long. CDR3 DNA is the only sequence kept; it has 36 bases, read in frame from the first base. A distance of 6 bases separates the germline ends of V and J, which lose 7 bases and 2 bases respectively. From the germline V gene, CDR1 is SQVTM and CDR2 is ANQGSEA. This entry is derived from a study of T and B cells in COVID-19 patients (dated by TCRdb to the early 2020s). In the study overall: In this study, adaptive immunity was profiled in COVID-19 patients who either had active infection or had recovered, using TRB and IGH repertoire sequencing of peripheral blood. A recovered cohort included more than 15 patients who provided approximately 20 samples, and most of these patients had mild to moderate COVID-19 treated on an outpatient basis. A median age of approximately 37 years was recorded in the recovered cohort versus roughly 67 years in the active-infection cohort. As many as 9 follow-up blood samples were collected from each patient, and in some individuals these samples spanned different disease stages. In the active-infection cohort, about 90% of the 20 patients had comorbidities linked to unfavorable COVID-19 outcome. In the active-infection cohort, about 60% of the 20 patients were critically ill and required mechanical ventilation or ECMO. An age-matched reference group of fewer than 45 healthy donors negative for COVID-19 antibodies was used as the comparison for repertoire analyses. Two patients belonged to both the recovered and active cohorts because samples were available from active disease and after recovery. Over 7 million TCR sequences were analysed from a TCR and BCR sequence repository that comprised 35 or so patients and 55 to 75 time points.

Summary of the overall study and its limitations: Blood samples obtained from mildly ill patients during symptoms, as well as early samples obtained from severe cases, were available only in scarce numbers. A total of 2,331 TCR clusters were exclusive to the recovered cohort, and approximately 28 of those clusters were low-pGen clusters. Patients with COVID-19 were reported to show strongly skewed TRBV/TRBJ gene usage. It was stated that prospective validation of the reported TCR clusters was required before the clusters could be put to clinical use. Specific T cell subsets (CD4+/Treg/CD8+) and sorted SARS-CoV-2-responsive or tetramer+ T cells had not yet been sequenced, and the corresponding sequencing experiments were ongoing. TRB repertoires were found to be highly clonal in active COVID-19, whereas diversity and richness at recovery were found to rise above healthy donor levels. The cohort was considered too small for HLA contributions to COVID-19 susceptibility or severity to be assessed.

The data were produced on an Illumina MiSeq. TRB rearrangements were amplified by multiplex PCR with BIOMED2 TRB-A/B primer pools. Two consecutive PCRs added Illumina-compatible adapters and 7-nucleotide sample barcodes to the amplicons. Phusion HS II polymerase was used for all library PCRs. Amplicons were gel-purified with the NucleoSpin Gel and PCR Clean-up kit, quantified on Qubit, and pooled at approximately 3.9 nM. The quality of the amplicon pool was checked on an Agilent 2100 Bioanalyzer prior to Illumina next-generation sequencing. The published analysis was carried out like this. Annotation of TRB rearrangements was performed with MiXCR 3.0.8 using the default MiXCR reference library. Non-productive reads and sequences with fewer than 2 reads were removed, and every unique CDR3 nucleotide sequence was treated as one clone. Clonality, diversity, richness and V-J gene usage were calculated in R 3.5.1. GLIPH2 was used for TCR clustering by CDR3 similarity, and generation probabilities were calculated by OLGA. GLIPH2 clusters were kept only when the clusters contained at least four unique TCR clonotypes present in at least three individuals. Through fastp at Q25 and MiXCR, TCRdb rebuilt clones from the public reads, retaining in-frame beta chains. Each entry is one CDR3 protein sequence, shown with its most common DNA and genes. TCRdb, rather than the study authors, made the V and J calls. The sample table holds more than 7,000 distinct CDR3 sequences, of which 35% to 50% were seen once. The ten largest clones capture under 3.5% of the sample.

Genomic DNA extracted from blood, in amounts of roughly 240-550 ng, served as the starting material for amplifying TRB repertoires. Sample: blood. The receptor's source is a human donor who had recovered from COVID-19. The chain joins TRBV29-1 to TRBJ2-6, with TRBD2 perhaps the D gene, on 5 matching bases. This receptor has the CDR3 CSAEAGANVLTF. The nucleotide sequence is TGCAGCGCGGAGGCTGGGGCCAACGTCCTGACTTTC.